A selection of T cell receptor beta chains follows, all from one sample in a study of beta chain features in type 1 diabetes. Profiled with immunoSEQ multiplex PCR; TCRdb holds only in-frame clones, not every one. Of more than 550,000 clones detected, roughly an eighth appear once; the ten largest clones hold nearly 0.04%. The sample comprised naive CD4+ T cells from blood. The receptors were gathered from a man between 18 and 29 years old with type 1 diabetes. Each CDR3 is given with its conserved first and last residue. A D gene is named only where the DNA matches it firmly. A clone size is listed for some rows: how often the clone was seen (once, few, many), or a class if it is expanded.

>TRBJ2-2|TRBV5-1|-|-
CASSLVPDTANTGELFF
TGCGCCAGCAGCTTGGTGCCGGACACCGCGAACACCGGGGAGCTGTTTTTT
>TRBJ2-1|TRBV21-1|-|-
CASSKQRGSYNEQFF
TGTGCCAGCAGCAAACAAAGGGGAAGTTACAATGAGCAGTTCTTC
>TRBJ2-5|TRBV23-1|-|-
CATAFPSPQETQYF
TGCGCCACCGCCTTTCCCAGTCCTCAAGAGACCCAGTACTTC
>TRBJ2-5|TRBV5-1|-|TRBD1
CASSEGQGPQETQYF
TGCGCCAGCAGTGAGGGACAGGGGCCTCAAGAGACCCAGTACTTC
>TRBJ1-6|TRBV28|-|-
CASSLRQYSGDMNSPLHF
TGTGCCAGCAGTTTACGGCAATATAGTGGAGATATGAATTCACCCCTCCACTTT
>TRBJ1-5|TRBV9|-|-
CASSVSLEQPQHF
TGTGCCAGCAGCGTATCCCTGGAGCAGCCCCAGCATTTT
>TRBJ1-2|TRBV4-3|few|-
CASSQSRGGHGYGYTF
TGCGCCAGCAGCCAATCCCGGGGGGGGCATGGCTATGGCTACACCTTC
>TRBJ1-1|TRBV9|-|-
CASSVVTPKAFF
TGTGCCAGCAGCGTAGTGACGCCAAAAGCTTTCTTT
>TRBJ1-2|TRBV6-1|-|-
CASSEVRYGYTF
TGTGCCAGCAGTGAAGTCCGGTATGGCTACACCTTC
>TRBJ2-1|TRBV7-6|-|-
CASSGMGNSYNEQFF
TGTGCCAGCAGCGGGATGGGGAACTCATACAATGAGCAGTTCTTC
>TRBJ2-5|TRBV30|-|-
CAWSNGGAHSGTQYF
TGTGCCTGGAGTAATGGCGGGGCTCATTCAGGGACCCAGTACTTC
>TRBJ2-1|TRBV18|-|-
CATTSRNEQFF
TGTGCCACCACCTCGCGCAATGAGCAGTTCTTC
>TRBJ2-3|TRBV2|few|TRBD1
CASSENRGRADTQYF
TGTGCCAGCAGTGAAAACAGGGGGCGGGCAGATACGCAGTATTTT
>TRBJ2-1|TRBV5-4|-|TRBD1
CASSPTGGNEQFF
TGTGCCAGCAGCCCGACAGGGGGTAATGAGCAGTTCTTC
>TRBJ1-2|TRBV7-8|-|-
CASSLVNPGVGYTF
TGTGCCAGCAGCTTAGTAAATCCGGGGGTAGGCTACACCTTC
>TRBJ1-2|TRBV9|few|-
CASSVGTPSLYGYTF
TGTGCCAGCAGCGTAGGAACGCCCTCCCTATATGGCTACACCTTC
>TRBJ2-1|TRBV9|-|-
CASSARGRYNEQFF
TGTGCCAGCAGCGCCAGGGGTCGGTACAATGAGCAGTTCTTC
>TRBJ2-1|TRBV7-2|-|-
CASSPEFF
TGTGCCAGCAGCCCCGAGTTCTTC
>TRBJ1-5|TRBV6-5|few|-
CASSLQGYNQPQHF
TGTGCCAGCAGTTTACAGGGATACAATCAGCCCCAGCATTTT
>TRBJ2-1|TRBV19|-|-
CASSARDFPPFF
TGTGCCAGTAGCGCCCGGGACTTTCCTCCGTTCTTC
>TRBJ2-3|TRBV5-4|-|TRBD2
CASSLVAGATDTQYF
TGTGCCAGCAGCTTGGTAGCGGGAGCCACAGATACGCAGTATTTT
>TRBJ1-2|TRBV4-1|-|-
CASSQVVTPRYGYTF
TGCGCCAGCAGCCAAGTGGTCACCCCGAGGTATGGCTACACCTTC
>TRBJ2-7|TRBV4-2|few|TRBD1
CASSQATGQGGEQYF
TGTGCCAGCAGCCAGGCCACCGGACAGGGAGGCGAGCAGTACTTC
>TRBJ2-1|TRBV7-2|-|TRBD2
CASSLGTSGSLNEQFF
TGTGCCAGCAGCTTAGGGACTAGCGGGAGCCTCAATGAGCAGTTCTTC
>TRBJ2-1|TRBV6-5|few|TRBD1
CASSPFTGVNEQFF
TGTGCCAGCAGTCCCTTTACAGGGGTCAATGAGCAGTTCTTC
>TRBJ2-7|TRBV7-2|few|TRBD2
CASSPGGSTSLYEQYF
TGTGCCAGCAGCCCGGGGGGGTCTACGTCCCTCTACGAGCAGTACTTC
>TRBJ2-1|TRBV27|-|-
CASSLSPLIVYSEQFF
TGTGCCAGCAGTTTATCGCCCCTCATCGTATACAGTGAGCAGTTCTTC
>TRBJ2-5|TRBV29-1|-|-
CSGGAGASETQYF
TGCAGCGGTGGGGCAGGGGCATCGGAGACCCAGTACTTC
>TRBJ2-7|TRBV6-5|-|-
CASSYSVNGISYEQYF
TGTGCCAGCAGTTACTCGGTTAACGGGATTTCCTACGAGCAGTACTTC
>TRBJ2-3|TRBV29-1|few|TRBD2
CSPLLGAGGGADTQYF
TGCAGCCCGTTGTTGGGGGCGGGAGGCGGCGCAGATACGCAGTATTTT
>TRBJ1-2|TRBV20-1|few|-
CTRPGRGGYTF
TGCACGCGCCCGGGGCGCGGTGGCTACACCTTC
>TRBJ2-5|TRBV7-3|-|-
CASSLGPQETQYF
TGTGCCAGCAGCTTAGGGCCCCAAGAGACCCAGTACTTC